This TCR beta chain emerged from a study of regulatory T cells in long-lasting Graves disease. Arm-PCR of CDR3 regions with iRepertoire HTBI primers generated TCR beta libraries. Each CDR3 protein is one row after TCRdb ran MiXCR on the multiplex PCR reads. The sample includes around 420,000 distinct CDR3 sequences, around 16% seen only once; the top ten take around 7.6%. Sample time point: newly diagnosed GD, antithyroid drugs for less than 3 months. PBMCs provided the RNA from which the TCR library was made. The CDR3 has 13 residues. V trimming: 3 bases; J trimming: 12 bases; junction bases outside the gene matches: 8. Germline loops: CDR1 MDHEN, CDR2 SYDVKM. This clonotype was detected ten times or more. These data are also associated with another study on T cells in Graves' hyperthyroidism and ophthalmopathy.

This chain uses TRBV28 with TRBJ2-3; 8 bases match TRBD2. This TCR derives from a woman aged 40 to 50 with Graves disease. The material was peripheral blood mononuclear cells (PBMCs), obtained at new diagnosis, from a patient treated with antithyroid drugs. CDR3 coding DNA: TGTGCCAGCAGTTTGACGGGAGGGCCCAAACAGTATTTT. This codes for CASSLTGGPKQYF.